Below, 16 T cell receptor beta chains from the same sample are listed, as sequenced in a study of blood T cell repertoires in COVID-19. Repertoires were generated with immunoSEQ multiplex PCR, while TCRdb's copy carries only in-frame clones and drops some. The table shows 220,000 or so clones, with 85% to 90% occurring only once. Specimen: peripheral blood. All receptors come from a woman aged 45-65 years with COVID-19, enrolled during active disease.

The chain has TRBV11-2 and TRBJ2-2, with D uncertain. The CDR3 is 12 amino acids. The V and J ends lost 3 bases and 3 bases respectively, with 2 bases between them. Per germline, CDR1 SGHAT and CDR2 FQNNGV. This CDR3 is CASSFYTGELFF. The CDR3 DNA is TGTGCCAGCAGCTTCTACACCGGGGAGCTGTTTTTT.

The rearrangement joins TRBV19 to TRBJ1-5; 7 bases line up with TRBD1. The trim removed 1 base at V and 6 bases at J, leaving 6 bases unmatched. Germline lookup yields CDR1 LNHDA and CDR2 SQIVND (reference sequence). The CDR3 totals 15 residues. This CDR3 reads CASSIAVGGGQPQHF. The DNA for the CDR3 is TGTGCCAGTAGTATAGCGGTAGGGGGCGGTCAGCCCCAGCATTTT.

CDR3: CASTSGWNQPQHF. CDR3 nucleotide sequence: TGTGCTAGTACGTCAGGGTGGAATCAGCCCCAGCATTTT. The V call is TRBV12-5, the J call TRBJ1-5, with D perhaps matching TRBD1 (5 bases). Germline lookup yields CDR1 LGHNT and CDR2 FRNRAP. The CDR3 covers 13 residues. The ends were cut back, 8 bases at V and 4 bases at J, with 12 bases in the middle.

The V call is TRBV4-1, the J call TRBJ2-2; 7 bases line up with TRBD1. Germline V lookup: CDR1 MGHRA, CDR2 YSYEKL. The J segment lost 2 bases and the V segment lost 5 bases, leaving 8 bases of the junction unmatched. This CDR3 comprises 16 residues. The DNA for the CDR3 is TGCGCCAGCAGCACACTCGGGACAGCAAACACCGGGGAGCTGTTTTTT. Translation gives CASSTLGTANTGELFF.

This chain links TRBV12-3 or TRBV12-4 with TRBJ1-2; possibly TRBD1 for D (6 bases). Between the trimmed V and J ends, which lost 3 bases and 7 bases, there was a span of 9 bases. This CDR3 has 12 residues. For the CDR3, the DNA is TGTGCCAGCAGTTTTTGGGGGCGTGGCTACACCTTC. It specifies CASSFWGRGYTF.

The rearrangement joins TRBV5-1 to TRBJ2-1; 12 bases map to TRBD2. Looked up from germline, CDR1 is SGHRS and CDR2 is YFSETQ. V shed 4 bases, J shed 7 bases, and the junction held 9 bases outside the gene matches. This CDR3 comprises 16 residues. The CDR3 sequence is CASSLSSGGATNEQFF. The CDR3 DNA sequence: TGCGCCAGCAGCCTATCTAGCGGGGGGGCCACAAATGAGCAGTTCTTC.

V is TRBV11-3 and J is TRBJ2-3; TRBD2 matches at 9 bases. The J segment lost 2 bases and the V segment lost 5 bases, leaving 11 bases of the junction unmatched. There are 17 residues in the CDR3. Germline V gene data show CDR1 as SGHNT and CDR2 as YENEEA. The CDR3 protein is CASSPSKRGVLTDTQYF. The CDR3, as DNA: TGTGCCAGCAGCCCGTCGAAGCGGGGGGTCCTCACAGATACGCAGTATTTT.

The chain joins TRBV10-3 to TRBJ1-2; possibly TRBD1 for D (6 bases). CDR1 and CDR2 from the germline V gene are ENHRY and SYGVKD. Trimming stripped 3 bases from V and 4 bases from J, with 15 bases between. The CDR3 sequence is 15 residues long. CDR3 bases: TGTGCCATCAGTGAACTTGGACAGCTTGGCTATGGCTACACCTTC. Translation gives CAISELGQLGYGYTF.

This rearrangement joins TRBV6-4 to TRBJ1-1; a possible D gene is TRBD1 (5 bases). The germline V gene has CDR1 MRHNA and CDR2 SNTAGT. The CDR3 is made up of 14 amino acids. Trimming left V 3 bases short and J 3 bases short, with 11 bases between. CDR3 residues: CASSEGSGDTEAFF. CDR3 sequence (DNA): TGTGCCAGCAGTGAGGGGTCGGGGGACACTGAAGCTTTCTTT.

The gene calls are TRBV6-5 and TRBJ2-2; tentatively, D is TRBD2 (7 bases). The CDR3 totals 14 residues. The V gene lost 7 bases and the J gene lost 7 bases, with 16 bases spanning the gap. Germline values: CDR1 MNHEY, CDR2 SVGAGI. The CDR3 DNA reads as TGTGCCAGCAACTCCCTAGGGGGGGGCGGGGAGCTGTTTTTT. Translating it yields CASNSLGGGGELFF.

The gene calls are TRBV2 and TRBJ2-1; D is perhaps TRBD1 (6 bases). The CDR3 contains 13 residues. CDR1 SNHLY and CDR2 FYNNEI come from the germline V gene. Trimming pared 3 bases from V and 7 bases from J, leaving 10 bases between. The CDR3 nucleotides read TGTGCCAGCAGTGATGGGGGCAGGAATGAGCAGTTCTTC. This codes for CASSDGGRNEQFF.

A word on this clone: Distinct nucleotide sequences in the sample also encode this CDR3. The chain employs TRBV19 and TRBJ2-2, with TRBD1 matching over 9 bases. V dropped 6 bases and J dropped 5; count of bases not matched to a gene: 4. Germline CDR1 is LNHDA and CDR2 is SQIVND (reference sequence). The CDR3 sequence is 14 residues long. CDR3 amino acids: CASRGDRDTGELFF. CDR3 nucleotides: TGTGCCAGTAGAGGGGACAGGGATACCGGGGAGCTGTTTTTT. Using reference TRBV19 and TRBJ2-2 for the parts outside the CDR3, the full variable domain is DGGITQSPKYLFRKEGQNVTLSCEQNLNHDAMYWYRQDPGQGLRLIYYSQIVNDFQKGDIAEGYSVSREKKESFPLTVTSAQKNPTAFYLCASRGDRDTGELFFGEGSRLTVL.

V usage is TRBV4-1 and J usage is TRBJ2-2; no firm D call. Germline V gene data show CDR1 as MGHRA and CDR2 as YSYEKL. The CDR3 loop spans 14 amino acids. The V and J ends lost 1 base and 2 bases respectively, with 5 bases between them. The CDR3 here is CASSQGANTGELFF. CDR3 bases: TGCGCCAGCAGCCAAGGGGCTAACACCGGGGAGCTGTTTTTT.

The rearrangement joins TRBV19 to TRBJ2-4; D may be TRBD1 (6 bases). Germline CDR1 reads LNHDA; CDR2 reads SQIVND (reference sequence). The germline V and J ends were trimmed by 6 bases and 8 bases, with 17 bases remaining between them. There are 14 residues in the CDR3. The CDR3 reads CASRQGFLRDIQYF. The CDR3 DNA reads TGTGCCAGTAGACAGGGATTTCTTCGGGACATTCAGTACTTC.

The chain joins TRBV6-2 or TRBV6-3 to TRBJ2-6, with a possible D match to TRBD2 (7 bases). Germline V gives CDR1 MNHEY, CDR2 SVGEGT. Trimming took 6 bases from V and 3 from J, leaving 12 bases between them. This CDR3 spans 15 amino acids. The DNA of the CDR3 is TGTGCCAGCAGCCCAGGGGAGGGTGGGGCCAACGTCCTGACTTTC. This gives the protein CASSPGEGGANVLTF.

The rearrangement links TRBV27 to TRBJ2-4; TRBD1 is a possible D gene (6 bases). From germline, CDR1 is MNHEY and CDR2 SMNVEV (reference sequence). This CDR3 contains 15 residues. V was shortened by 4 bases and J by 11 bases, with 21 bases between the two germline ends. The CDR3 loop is CASSSTGSKDGVQYF. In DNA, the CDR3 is TGTGCCAGCAGTTCCACAGGGTCCAAGGACGGGGTTCAGTACTTC.